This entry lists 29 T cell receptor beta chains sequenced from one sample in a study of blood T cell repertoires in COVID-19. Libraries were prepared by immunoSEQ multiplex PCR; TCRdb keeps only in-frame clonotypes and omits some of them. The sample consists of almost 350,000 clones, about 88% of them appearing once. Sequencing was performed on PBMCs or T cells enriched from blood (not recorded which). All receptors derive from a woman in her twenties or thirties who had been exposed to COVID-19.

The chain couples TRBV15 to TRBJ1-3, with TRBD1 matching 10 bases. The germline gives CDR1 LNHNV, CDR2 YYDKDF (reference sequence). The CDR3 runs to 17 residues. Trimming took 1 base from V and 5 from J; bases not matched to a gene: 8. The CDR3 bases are TGTGCCACCAGCAGAGTCACCCCGGGACAGGGGAGAAACACCATATATTTT. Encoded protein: CATSRVTPGQGRNTIYF. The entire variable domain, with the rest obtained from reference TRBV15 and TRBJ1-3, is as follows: DAMVIQNPRYQVTQFGKPVTLSCSQTLNHNVMYWYQQKSSQAPKLLFHYYDKDFNNEADTPDNFQSRRPNTSFCFLDIRSPGLGDTAMYLCATSRVTPGQGRNTIYFGEGSWLTVV.

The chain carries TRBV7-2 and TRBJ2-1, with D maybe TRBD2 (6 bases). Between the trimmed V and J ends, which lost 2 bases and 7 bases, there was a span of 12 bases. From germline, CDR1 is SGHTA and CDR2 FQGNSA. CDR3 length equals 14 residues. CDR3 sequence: CASSLRDSRNEQFF. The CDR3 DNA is TGTGCCAGCAGCTTACGGGACTCACGGAATGAGCAGTTCTTC. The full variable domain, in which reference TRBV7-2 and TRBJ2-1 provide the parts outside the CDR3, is GAGVSQSPSNKVTEKGKDVELRCDPISGHTALYWYRQSLGQGLEFLIYFQGNSAPDKSGLPSDRFSAERTGGSVSTLTIQRTQQEDSAVYLCASSLRDSRNEQFFGPGTRLTVL.

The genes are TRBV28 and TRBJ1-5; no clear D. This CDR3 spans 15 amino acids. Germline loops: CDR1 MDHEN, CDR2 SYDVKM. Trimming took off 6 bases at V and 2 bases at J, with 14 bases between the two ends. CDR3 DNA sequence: TGTGCCAGCAGCTTACGGGTCTCGGGCAATCAGCCCCAGCATTTT. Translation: CASSLRVSGNQPQHF. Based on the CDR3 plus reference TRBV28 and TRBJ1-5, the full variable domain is DVKVTQSSRYLVKRTGEKVFLECVQDMDHENMFWYRQDPGLGLRLIYFSYDVKMKEKGDIPEGYSVSREKKERFSLILESASTNQTSMYLCASSLRVSGNQPQHFGDGTRLSIL.

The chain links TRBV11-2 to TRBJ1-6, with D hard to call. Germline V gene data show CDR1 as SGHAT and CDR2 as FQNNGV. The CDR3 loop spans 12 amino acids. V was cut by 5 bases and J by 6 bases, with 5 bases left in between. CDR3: CASSPINSPLHF. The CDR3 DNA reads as TGTGCCAGCAGCCCTATTAATTCACCCCTCCACTTT.

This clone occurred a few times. DNA of the CDR3: TGTGCCAGCAGCCTCATGCAGACAGGGGGTGGGGAAAAACTGTTTTTT. Translation: CASSLMQTGGGEKLFF. The chain has TRBV28 and TRBJ1-4; TRBD1 matches 9 bases. Germline V gives CDR1 MDHEN, CDR2 SYDVKM. The CDR3 spans 16 residues. Losses at the gene ends were 6 bases for V and 8 bases for J; bases not matched to a gene: 13.

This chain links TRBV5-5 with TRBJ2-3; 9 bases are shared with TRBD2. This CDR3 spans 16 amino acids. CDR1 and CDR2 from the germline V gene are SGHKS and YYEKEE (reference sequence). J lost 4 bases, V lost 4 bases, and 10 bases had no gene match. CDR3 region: CASSPGWREGSDTQYF. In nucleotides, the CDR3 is TGTGCCAGCAGCCCTGGCTGGCGGGAGGGGTCAGATACGCAGTATTTT.

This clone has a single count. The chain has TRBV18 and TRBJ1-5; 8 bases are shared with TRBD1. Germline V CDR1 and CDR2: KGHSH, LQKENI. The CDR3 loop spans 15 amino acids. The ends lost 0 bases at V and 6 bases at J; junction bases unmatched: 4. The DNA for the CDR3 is TGTGCCAGCTCACCACCGAGGACAGGGAGTCAGCCCCAGCATTTT. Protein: CASSPPRTGSQPQHF.

CDR3 residues: CASSQRDILSYEQYF. The CDR3 nucleotides are TGTGCCAGCAGCCAAAGGGACATTTTATCCTACGAGCAGTACTTC. The chain uses TRBV3-1 (or the pseudogene TRBV3-2) and TRBJ2-7; D is possibly TRBD1 (6 bases). V lost 2 bases and J lost 1, with 12 bases in between. Germline V gene data show CDR1 as LGHDT and CDR2 as YNNKEL (reference sequence). The CDR3 is 15 amino acids.

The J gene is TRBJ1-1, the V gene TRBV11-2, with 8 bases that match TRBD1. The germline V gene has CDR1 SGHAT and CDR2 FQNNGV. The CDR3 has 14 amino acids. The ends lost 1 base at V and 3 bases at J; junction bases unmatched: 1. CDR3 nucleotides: TGTGCCAGCAGCTTAGTACAGGGGGACACTGAAGCTTTCTTT. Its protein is CASSLVQGDTEAFF.

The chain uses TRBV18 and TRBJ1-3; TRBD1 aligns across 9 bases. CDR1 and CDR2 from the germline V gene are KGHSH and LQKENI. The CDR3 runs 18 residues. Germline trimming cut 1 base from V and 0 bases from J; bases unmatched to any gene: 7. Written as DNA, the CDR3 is TGTGCCAGCTCACCACTCCTCGGACAGGGGCTCTCTGGAAACACCATATATTTT. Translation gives CASSPLLGQGLSGNTIYF.

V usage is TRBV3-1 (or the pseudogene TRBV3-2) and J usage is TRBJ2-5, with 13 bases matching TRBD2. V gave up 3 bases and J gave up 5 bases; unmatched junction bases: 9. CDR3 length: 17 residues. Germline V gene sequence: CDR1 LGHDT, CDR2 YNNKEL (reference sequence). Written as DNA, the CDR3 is TGTGCCAGCAGCCAGATCGGACTAGCGGGAGTAGAGGAGACCCAGTACTTC. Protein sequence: CASSQIGLAGVEETQYF.

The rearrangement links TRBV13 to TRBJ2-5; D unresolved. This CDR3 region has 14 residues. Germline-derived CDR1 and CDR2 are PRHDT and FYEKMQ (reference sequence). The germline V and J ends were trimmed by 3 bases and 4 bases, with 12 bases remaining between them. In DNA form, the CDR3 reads TGTGCCAGCAGCTTCCGAAGCCATCGAGAGACCCAGTACTTC. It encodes CASSFRSHRETQYF.

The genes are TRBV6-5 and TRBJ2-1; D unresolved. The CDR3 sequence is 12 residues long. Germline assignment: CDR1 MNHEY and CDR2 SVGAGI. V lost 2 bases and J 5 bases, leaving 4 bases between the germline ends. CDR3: CASSYPNNEQFF. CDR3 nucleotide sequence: TGTGCCAGCAGTTACCCAAACAATGAGCAGTTCTTC.

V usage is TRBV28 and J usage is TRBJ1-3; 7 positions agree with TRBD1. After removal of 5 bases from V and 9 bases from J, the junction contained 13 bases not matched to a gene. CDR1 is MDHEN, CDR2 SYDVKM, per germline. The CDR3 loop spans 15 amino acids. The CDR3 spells CASSGAGGRTGTIYF. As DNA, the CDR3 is TGTGCCAGCAGTGGGGCAGGGGGGCGTACAGGCACCATATATTTT.

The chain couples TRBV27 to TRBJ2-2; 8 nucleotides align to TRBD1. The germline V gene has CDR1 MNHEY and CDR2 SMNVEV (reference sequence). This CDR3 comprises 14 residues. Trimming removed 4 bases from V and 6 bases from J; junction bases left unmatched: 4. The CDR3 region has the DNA TGTGCCAGCAGTTGGATGACAGGGGCCGGGGAGCTGTTTTTT. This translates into CASSWMTGAGELFF.

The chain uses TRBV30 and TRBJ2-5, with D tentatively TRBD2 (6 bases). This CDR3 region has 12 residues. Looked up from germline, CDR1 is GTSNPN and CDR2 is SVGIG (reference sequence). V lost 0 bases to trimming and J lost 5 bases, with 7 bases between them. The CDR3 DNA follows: TGTGCCTGGAGTGTGGCGGGGGAGACCCAGTACTTC. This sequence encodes CAWSVAGETQYF.

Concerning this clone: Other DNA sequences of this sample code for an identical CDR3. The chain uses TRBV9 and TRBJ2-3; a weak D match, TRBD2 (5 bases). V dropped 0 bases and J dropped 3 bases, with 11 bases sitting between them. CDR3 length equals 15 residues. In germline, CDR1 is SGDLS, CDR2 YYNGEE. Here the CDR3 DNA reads TGTGCCAGCAGCGTAGGGAACGGGAAGACAGATACGCAGTATTTT. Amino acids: CASSVGNGKTDTQYF.

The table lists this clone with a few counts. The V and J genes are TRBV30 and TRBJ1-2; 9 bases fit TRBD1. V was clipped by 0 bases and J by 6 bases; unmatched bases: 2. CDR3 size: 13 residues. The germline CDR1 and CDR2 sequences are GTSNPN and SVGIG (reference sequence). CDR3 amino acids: CAWSVWTGDGYTF. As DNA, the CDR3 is TGTGCCTGGAGTGTATGGACAGGGGATGGCTACACCTTC.

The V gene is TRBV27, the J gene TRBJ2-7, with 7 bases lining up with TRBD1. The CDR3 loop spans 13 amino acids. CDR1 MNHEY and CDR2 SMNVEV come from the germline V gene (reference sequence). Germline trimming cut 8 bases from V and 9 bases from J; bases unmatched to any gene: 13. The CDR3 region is CASEDRWGFGQYF. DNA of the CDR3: TGTGCCAGCGAGGACAGGTGGGGTTTCGGGCAGTACTTC.

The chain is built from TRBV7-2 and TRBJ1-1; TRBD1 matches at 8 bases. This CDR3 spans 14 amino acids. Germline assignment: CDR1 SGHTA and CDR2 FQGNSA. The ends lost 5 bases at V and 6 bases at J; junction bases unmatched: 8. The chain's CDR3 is CASSPWTGKPEAFF. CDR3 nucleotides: TGTGCCAGCAGCCCTTGGACAGGGAAGCCTGAAGCTTTCTTT.

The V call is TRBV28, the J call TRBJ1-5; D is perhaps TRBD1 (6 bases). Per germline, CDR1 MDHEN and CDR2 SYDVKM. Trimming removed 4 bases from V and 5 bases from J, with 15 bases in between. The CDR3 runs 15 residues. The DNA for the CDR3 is TGTGCCAGCAGTTCCCTGGGGGGGGCCGATCAGCCCCAGCATTTT. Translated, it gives CASSSLGGADQPQHF.

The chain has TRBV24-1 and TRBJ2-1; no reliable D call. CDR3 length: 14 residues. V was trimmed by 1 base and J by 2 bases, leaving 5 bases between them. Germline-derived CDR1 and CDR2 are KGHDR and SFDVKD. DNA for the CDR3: TGTGCCACCAGTGATTTCCGTACCTACAATGAGCAGTTCTTC. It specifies CATSDFRTYNEQFF.

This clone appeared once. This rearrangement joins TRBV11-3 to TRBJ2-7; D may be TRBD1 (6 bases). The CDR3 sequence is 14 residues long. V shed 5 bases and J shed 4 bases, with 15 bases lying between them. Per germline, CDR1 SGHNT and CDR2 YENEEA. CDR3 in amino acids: CASSPRQDRYEQYF. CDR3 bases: TGTGCCAGCAGCCCGCGACAGGATAGGTACGAGCAGTACTTC.

The CDR3 bases are TGCAGCATACGACTAGCGGGAGGGGGCACAGATACGCAGTATTTT. It yields the protein CSIRLAGGGTDTQYF. This chain connects TRBV29-1 to TRBJ2-3, with 14 bases matching TRBD2. V lost 8 bases, J lost 1 base, and 5 bases stayed unmatched. Per the germline V gene, CDR1 is SQVTM and CDR2 is ANQGSEA. The CDR3 has 15 amino acids.

CDR3 amino acids: CASSPTGFQETQYF. CDR3 sequence (DNA): TGTGCCAGCAGCCCTACGGGATTTCAAGAGACCCAGTACTTC. This chain connects TRBV7-9 to TRBJ2-5, with D maybe TRBD2 (5 bases). This CDR3 has 14 residues. V lost 5 bases, J lost 2 bases, and 12 bases lay in between. The germline V gene encodes CDR1 SEHNR and CDR2 FQNEAQ (reference sequence). The whole variable domain, remainder taken from reference TRBV7-9 and TRBJ2-5, is DTGVSQNPRHKITKRGQNVTFRCDPISEHNRLYWYRQTLGQGPEFLTYFQNEAQLEKSRLLSDRFSAERPKGSFSTLEIQRTEQGDSAMYLCASSPTGFQETQYFGPGTRLLVL.

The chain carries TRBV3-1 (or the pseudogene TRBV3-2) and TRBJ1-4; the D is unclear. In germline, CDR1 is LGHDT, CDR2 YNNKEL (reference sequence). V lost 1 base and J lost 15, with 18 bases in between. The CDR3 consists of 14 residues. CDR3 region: CASSQGWGVRDMFF. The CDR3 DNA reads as TGTGCCAGCAGCCAAGGGTGGGGTGTACGGGATATGTTTTTT.

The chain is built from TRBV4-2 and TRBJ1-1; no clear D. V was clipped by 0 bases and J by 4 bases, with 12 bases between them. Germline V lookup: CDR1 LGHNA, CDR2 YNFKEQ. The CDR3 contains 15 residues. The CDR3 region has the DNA TGTGCCAGCAGCCAAGATCCGGCGGTTAGCACTGAAGCTTTCTTT. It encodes CASSQDPAVSTEAFF.

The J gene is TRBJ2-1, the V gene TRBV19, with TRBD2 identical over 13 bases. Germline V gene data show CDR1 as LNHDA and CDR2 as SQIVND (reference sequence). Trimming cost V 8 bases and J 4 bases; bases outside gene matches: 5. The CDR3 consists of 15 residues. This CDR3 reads CASLQLAGGYNEQFF. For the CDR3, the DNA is TGTGCCAGTCTTCAACTAGCGGGAGGGTACAATGAGCAGTTCTTC.

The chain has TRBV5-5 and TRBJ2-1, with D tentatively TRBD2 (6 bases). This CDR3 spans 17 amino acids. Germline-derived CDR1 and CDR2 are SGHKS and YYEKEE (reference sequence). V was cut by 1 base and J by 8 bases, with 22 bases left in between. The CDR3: CASSLIGSSDRRDEQFF. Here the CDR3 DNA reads TGTGCCAGCAGCTTGATCGGATCTAGCGACCGGAGGGATGAGCAGTTCTTC.